The 15 T cell receptor beta chains in this list originate from one sample, sequenced in a study of blood T cell repertoires in COVID-19. The repertoire was sequenced with immunoSEQ multiplex PCR; TCRdb's copy has only in-frame clones and lacks some. Among over 50,000 clones listed, roughly three quarters were seen once. Sequencing used peripheral blood. The receptor source for this set is a human donor with active or convalescent COVID-19. The donor label of this sample is uncertain.

This clone was counted a few times. CDR3 sequence: CASSRAQGTATNEKLFF. Here the CDR3 DNA reads TGCGCCAGCAGCCGGGCCCAAGGGACAGCAACTAATGAAAAACTGTTTTTT. J is TRBJ1-4 and V is TRBV5-1; 7 bases align to TRBD1. The germline gives CDR1 SGHRS, CDR2 YFSETQ. The CDR3 has 17 residues. With V trimmed by 4 bases and J by 0 bases, 9 bases remained unmatched. The full variable domain, with the rest looked up from reference TRBV5-1 and TRBJ1-4, is KAGVTQTPRYLIKTRGQQVTLSCSPISGHRSVSWYQQTPGQGLQFLFEYFSETQRNKGNFPGRFSGRQFSNSRSEMNVSTLELGDSALYLCASSRAQGTATNEKLFFGSGTQLSVL.

This clone was seen more than once but under ten times. The J gene is TRBJ2-7, the V gene TRBV6-2 or TRBV6-3; 12 positions match TRBD2. Trimming at V came to 5 bases and at J to 3 bases, leaving 2 bases not matched to a gene. The germline gives CDR1 MNHEY, CDR2 SVGEGT. The CDR3 spans 14 residues. The CDR3 region is CASSRTSGNYEQYF. CDR3 DNA sequence: TGTGCCAGCAGTCGGACTAGCGGGAACTACGAGCAGTACTTC.

This clone was detected many times. The J gene is TRBJ2-2, the V gene TRBV3-1 (or the pseudogene TRBV3-2); no definite D call. CDR3 length: 14 residues. The V end lost 0 bases, the J end lost 6 bases, and 8 bases lay between the germline ends. In germline, CDR1 is LGHDT, CDR2 YNNKEL (reference sequence). CDR3 nucleotide sequence: TGTGCCAGCAGCCAAGACACGGGTGCCGGGGAGCTGTTTTTT. This encodes CASSQDTGAGELFF.

The chain recombines TRBV9 with TRBJ2-2; 10 positions match TRBD2. V lost 0 bases to trimming and J lost 11 bases; unmatched junction nucleotides: 7. The CDR3 sequence is 15 residues long. Germline loops: CDR1 SGDLS, CDR2 YYNGEE. CDR3 sequence reads: CASSVDTSGVGELFF. The DNA of the CDR3 is TGTGCCAGCAGCGTAGACACTAGCGGGGTGGGAGAGCTGTTTTTT.

This clone showed up just once. The chain is built from TRBV4-3 and TRBJ1-1, with D possibly being TRBD1 (5 bases). This CDR3 has 17 amino acids. The germline V gene has CDR1 LGHNA and CDR2 YSLEER. The ends were cut back, 0 bases at V and 1 base at J, with 15 bases in the middle. The CDR3 loop reads CASSQDARWGENTEAFF. The CDR3 bases are TGCGCCAGCAGCCAAGATGCACGGTGGGGGGAGAACACTGAAGCTTTCTTT.

This clone was seen more than once but under ten times. This chain uses TRBV3-1 (or the pseudogene TRBV3-2) with TRBJ1-3, with D perhaps TRBD1 (6 bases). Per the germline V gene, CDR1 is LGHDT and CDR2 is YNNKEL (reference sequence). Between the trimmed V and J ends, which lost 1 base and 4 bases, there was a span of 14 bases. CDR3 length equals 16 residues. The CDR3 bases are TGTGCCAGCAGCCAAGGAATAAGGACAGCAGGAAACACCATATATTTT. This sequence encodes CASSQGIRTAGNTIYF.

The chain links TRBV15 to TRBJ2-1, with 9 bases aligning to TRBD2. This CDR3 comprises 16 residues. The germline V gene encodes CDR1 LNHNV and CDR2 YYDKDF (reference sequence). V lost 2 bases to trimming and J lost 10 bases; unmatched junction nucleotides: 12. The CDR3 protein is CATSRPTAGTSKEQFF. CDR3 nucleotides: TGTGCCACCAGCAGACCGACAGCGGGGACTAGCAAGGAGCAGTTCTTC.

CDR3 loop: CASSEYFGGAAAGNTIYF. The DNA of the CDR3 is TGTGCCAGCAGTGAATATTTCGGGGGTGCCGCCGCTGGAAACACCATATATTTT. The V gene is TRBV25-1, the J gene TRBJ1-3, with TRBD1 as a possible D gene (5 bases). V gave up 0 bases and J gave up 2 bases, with 17 bases separating them. Germline V lookup: CDR1 MGHDK, CDR2 SYGVNS. The CDR3 spans 18 residues. Variable domain in full (rest from reference TRBV25-1 and TRBJ1-3): EADIYQTPRYLVIGTGKKITLECSQTMGHDKMYWYQQDPGMELHLIHYSYGVNSTEKGDLSSESTVSRIRTEHFPLTLESARPSHTSQYLCASSEYFGGAAAGNTIYFGEGSWLTVV.

Concerning this clone: This sample includes further DNA sequences coding for the same CDR3. The V gene is TRBV7-6, the J gene TRBJ1-4; D unresolved. The V end lost 4 bases, the J end lost 8 bases, and 8 bases lay between the germline ends. This CDR3 has 12 residues. Germline CDR1 reads SGHVS; CDR2 reads FNYEAQ. The CDR3 loop is CASSSRREKLFF. The CDR3 DNA sequence: TGTGCCAGCAGCTCTAGGAGGGAAAAACTGTTTTTT.

The V gene is TRBV9, the J gene TRBJ2-2, with TRBD1 as a possible D gene (5 bases). From germline, CDR1 is SGDLS and CDR2 YYNGEE. Trimming took 2 bases from V and 6 from J, leaving 8 bases between them. This CDR3 is built from 13 residues. Here the CDR3 DNA reads TGTGCCAGCAGCGTCAGGGATTCCGGGGAGCTGTTTTTT. This translates into CASSVRDSGELFF.

The chain recombines TRBV6-2 or TRBV6-3 with TRBJ2-1; TRBD1 agrees at 7 bases. The CDR3 is made up of 17 amino acids. Per the germline V gene, CDR1 is MNHEY and CDR2 is SVGEGT. V shed 1 base, J shed 3 bases, and the junction held 9 bases outside the gene matches. The CDR3 is CASSYFTGVGNYNEQFF. CDR3 bases: TGTGCCAGCAGTTACTTTACAGGGGTCGGAAACTACAATGAGCAGTTCTTC.

A single count supports this clone. The chain combines TRBV5-4 with TRBJ1-2; 8 nucleotides match TRBD1. Per germline, CDR1 SGHNT and CDR2 YYREEE (reference sequence). The CDR3 totals 16 residues. After removal of 4 bases from V and 4 bases from J, the junction contained 12 bases not matched to a gene. This CDR3 reads CASSAGTGGEFYGYTF. CDR3 sequence (DNA): TGTGCCAGCAGCGCGGGAACAGGGGGGGAGTTCTATGGCTACACCTTC.

This clone was picked up a small number of times. This rearrangement joins TRBV5-1 to TRBJ2-7; 12 positions agree with TRBD2. Germline assignment: CDR1 SGHRS and CDR2 YFSETQ. The length of the CDR3 is 15 residues. The V gene end was trimmed by 4 bases and the J gene end by 5 bases; junction bases not matched to a gene: 7. CDR3 in amino acids: CASSERLAGDDEQYF. The CDR3 DNA sequence: TGCGCCAGCAGCGAGAGACTAGCGGGAGATGACGAGCAGTACTTC.

This clone was seen a handful of times. The J gene is TRBJ1-1, the V gene TRBV11-1; D remains unclear. CDR3 length: 13 amino acids. Germline V gene sequence: CDR1 SGHAT, CDR2 FQDESV (reference sequence). Trimming took off 4 bases at V and 2 bases at J, with 8 bases between the two ends. The CDR3 nucleotides read TGTGCCAGCAGCTCCAGGCGTAACACTGAAGCTTTCTTT. It codes for CASSSRRNTEAFF.

The gene calls are TRBV9 and TRBJ2-3; 15 nucleotides agree with TRBD2. V was pared by 3 bases and J by 3 bases, with 2 bases of the junction left unmatched. CDR1 SGDLS and CDR2 YYNGEE come from the germline V gene. This CDR3 is 16 amino acids long. The CDR3 DNA sequence: TGTGCCAGCAGCGCAGGACTAGCGGGAGGGACAGATACGCAGTATTTT. Its translation is CASSAGLAGGTDTQYF. Filled out from reference TRBV9 and TRBJ2-3, the complete variable domain reads DSGVTQTPKHLITATGQRVTLRCSPRSGDLSVYWYQQSLDQGLQFLIQYYNGEERAKGNILERFSAQQFPDLHSELNLSSLELGDSALYFCASSAGLAGGTDTQYFGPGTRLTVL.